These 23 T cell receptor beta chains came from one sample sequenced in a study of T cells in Graves' hyperthyroidism and ophthalmopathy. Template material for amplifying TCR beta CDR3 regions consisted of RNA transcripts. First-round RT-PCR targeting the TCR CDR3 was performed with the HTBI primer set. TCRdb passed the multiplex PCR reads through MiXCR, listing each CDR3 protein once. Here the sample spans around 720,000 distinct CDR3 sequences, just over 35% being singletons. The specimen sequenced was blood. Receptors originate from a woman in her thirties or forties with Graves' hyperthyroidism.

This clonotype showed up many times. The rearrangement uses TRBV12-3 or TRBV12-4 and TRBJ2-2, with a possible D match to TRBD2 (5 bases). V was clipped by 5 bases and J by 7 bases, with 17 bases between them. The CDR3 length is 15 residues. CDR3 sequence (DNA): TGTGCCAGCAGTACCGGACGGGAACACATCGGGGAGCTGTTTTTT. It codes for CASSTGREHIGELFF.

The rearrangement uses TRBV10-3 and TRBJ1-1; D may be TRBD1 (6 bases). The CDR3 totals 17 residues. Germline CDR1 is ENHRY and CDR2 is SYGVKD. V was pared by 0 bases and J by 0 bases, with 14 bases between. The CDR3 DNA follows: TGTGCCATCAGTGAGTCGGTGGGGGGGGGCTTGAACACTGAAGCTTTCTTT. Translation gives CAISESVGGGLNTEAFF.

This clonotype was seen many times. V and J are TRBV7-9 and TRBJ2-7; no clear D gene. V was cut by 5 bases and J by 4 bases, with 9 bases left in between. CDR1 and CDR2 from the germline V gene are SEHNR and FQNEAQ (reference sequence). The CDR3 contains 12 residues. In DNA form, the CDR3 reads TGTGCCAGCAGCCCGACTGAGTACGAGCAGTACTTC. Amino acid sequence: CASSPTEYEQYF.

This clonotype showed up just a few times. The chain links TRBV7-2 to TRBJ1-3; D not certain. The V gene's germline CDR1 is SGHTA and CDR2 FQGNSA. Deletions cut 1 base from V and 5 bases from J, with 18 bases between. The CDR3 has 17 amino acids. The CDR3 reads CASSLGGPSGVRNTIYF. The DNA for the CDR3 is TGTGCCAGCAGCTTAGGAGGGCCCTCAGGCGTAAGAAACACCATATATTTT.

The V and J genes are TRBV11-2 and TRBJ2-3; TRBD1 agrees at 8 bases. CDR1 SGHAT and CDR2 FQNNGV come from the germline V gene. Unmatched junction bases numbered 8, after V lost 1 base and J lost 5 bases. The CDR3 totals 16 residues. The chain's CDR3 is CASSLAETGVKDTQYF. DNA for the CDR3: TGTGCCAGCAGCTTAGCTGAGACAGGGGTTAAAGATACGCAGTATTTT.

The table lists this clonotype with a few counts. V usage is TRBV6-2 or TRBV6-3 and J usage is TRBJ2-7, with D hard to call. The CDR3 has 14 residues. The V gene lost 5 bases and the J gene lost 4 bases, with 15 bases spanning the gap. CDR1 and CDR2 from the germline V gene are MNHEY and SVGEGT. The DNA for the CDR3 is TGTGCCAGCAGTCGAAATATCGGTCATTACGAGCAGTACTTC. The encoded protein is CASSRNIGHYEQYF.

This clonotype has just a few counts. The V gene is TRBV28, the J gene TRBJ1-1; TRBD1 aligns across 9 bases. The CDR3 is 14 residues long. The V and J ends lost 6 bases and 4 bases, in that order; junction bases with no gene match: 6. CDR1 is MDHEN, CDR2 SYDVKM, per germline. The DNA for the CDR3 is TGTGCCAGCAGGGAGGGACAGGGTATCACTGAAGCTTTCTTT. Translation: CASREGQGITEAFF.

This clonotype was found many times. The rearrangement links TRBV10-3 to TRBJ1-2, with no clear D. Germline V gives CDR1 ENHRY, CDR2 SYGVKD. V lost 0 bases and J lost 0, with 5 bases in between. The CDR3 sequence is 14 residues long. CDR3 nucleotides: TGTGCCATCAGTGAGTCTGCCCCTAACTATGGCTACACCTTC. Amino acid sequence: CAISESAPNYGYTF.

The chain uses TRBV20-1 and TRBJ2-7; D is perhaps TRBD2 (6 bases). Trimming shortened V by 5 bases and J by 9 bases, and 23 bases separated the two germline ends. The V gene's germline CDR1 is DFQATT and CDR2 SNEGSKA (reference sequence). The CDR3 is 14 amino acids. CDR3 protein: CSAPTGTSLSGQYF. CDR3 sequence (DNA): TGCAGTGCTCCTACCGGGACTTCGTTATCCGGGCAGTACTTC.

This clonotype was seen a few times. With a much larger clone just one base away, this may be a read error. The chain joins TRBV10-3 to TRBJ2-6; D call uncertain. The ends were cut back, 5 bases at V and 0 bases at J, with 8 bases in the middle. Germline assignment: CDR1 ENHRY and CDR2 SYGVKD. CDR3 length: 15 residues. CDR3 protein: CAISKYDSGANVLTF. The CDR3 region has the DNA TGTGCCATCAGTAAATACGACTCTGGGGCCAACGTCCTGACTTTC.

This clonotype was detected only a few times. The chain is built from TRBV9 and TRBJ2-7; TRBD2 aligns across 9 bases. Germline V gene lookup returns CDR1 SGDLS and CDR2 YYNGEE. The junction had 8 bases not matched to a gene; V was cut back by 0 bases and J by 1 base. The CDR3 covers 17 residues. The CDR3, as DNA: TGTGCCAGCAGCGTAGGGCCCGGGCTAGCGGGGTCCTACGAGCAGTACTTC. Translation gives CASSVGPGLAGSYEQYF.

The table lists this clonotype with a few counts. This chain joins TRBV4-3 and TRBJ2-7, with a possible D match to TRBD1 (6 bases). The CDR3 is made up of 15 amino acids. V shed 4 bases and J shed 1 base, with 14 bases lying between them. The germline CDR1 and CDR2 sequences are LGHNA and YSLEER. CDR3: CASSLLFQGSYEQYF. The DNA for the CDR3 is TGCGCCAGCAGCCTTCTTTTCCAGGGGTCCTACGAGCAGTACTTC.

In this sample, this clonotype turned up many times. This chain joins TRBV10-3 and TRBJ1-1; no reliable D call. Between the trimmed V and J ends, which lost 6 bases and 0 bases, there was a span of 14 bases. Germline lookup yields CDR1 ENHRY and CDR2 SYGVKD. This CDR3 has 15 amino acids. DNA of the CDR3: TGTGCCATCAGCCTTGGACGGGAATTGAACACTGAAGCTTTCTTT. This codes for CAISLGRELNTEAFF.

The gene calls are TRBV27 and TRBJ2-5; a weak D match, TRBD2 (6 bases). The germline gives CDR1 MNHEY, CDR2 SMNVEV (reference sequence). Trimming took 1 base from V and 4 from J, leaving 13 bases between them. This CDR3 comprises 15 residues. The DNA for the CDR3 is TGTGCCAGCAGTTTATTGGGGGGTCAGAGAGAGACCCAGTACTTC. Protein product: CASSLLGGQRETQYF.

The rearrangement links TRBV3-1 to TRBJ1-2, with D hard to call. Germline CDR1 is LGHDT and CDR2 is YNNKEL (reference sequence). V gave up 1 base and J gave up 5 bases, with 8 bases separating them. The CDR3 extends over 13 amino acids. The CDR3 region has the DNA TGTGCCAGCAGCCAAGGACGGAGGTATGGCTACACCTTC. Translated, it gives CASSQGRRYGYTF.

This clonotype was seen more than once but under ten times. The V call is TRBV12-3 or TRBV12-4, the J call TRBJ1-3; no clear D. V was pared by 8 bases and J by 0 bases, with 11 bases between. This CDR3 is 14 amino acids long. The CDR3 sequence is CASRPDSSGNTIYF. In nucleotides, the CDR3 is TGTGCCAGCCGCCCTGACTCCTCTGGAAACACCATATATTTT.

This chain uses TRBV20-1 with TRBJ2-5, with D maybe TRBD2 (5 bases). V was shortened by 1 base and J by 3 bases, with 12 bases between the two germline ends. The CDR3 consists of 14 residues. In germline, CDR1 is DFQATT, CDR2 SNEGSKA (reference sequence). CDR3 sequence (DNA): TGCAGTGCTAGAGCTACGACGGGGAAAGAGACCCAGTACTTC. This encodes CSARATTGKETQYF.

This clonotype was observed many times. The gene calls are TRBV19 and TRBJ1-1; D is unclear. CDR3 length equals 13 residues. In germline, CDR1 is LNHDA, CDR2 SQIVND (reference sequence). V was trimmed by 2 bases and J by 10 bases, leaving 14 bases between them. Here the CDR3 reads CASSILLGKVAFF. The CDR3 nucleotides are TGTGCCAGTAGTATATTACTGGGAAAGGTAGCTTTCTTT.

This chain uses TRBV5-1 with TRBJ1-4, with D unresolved. CDR1 SGHRS and CDR2 YFSETQ come from the germline V gene. The CDR3 covers 16 residues. Trimming stripped 0 bases from V and 0 bases from J, with 9 bases between. CDR3 region: CASSLGADSTNEKLFF. The DNA of the CDR3 is TGCGCCAGCAGCTTGGGGGCGGATTCAACTAATGAAAAACTGTTTTTT.

This clonotype has just a few counts. The chain carries TRBV28 and TRBJ2-7, with D unresolved. V was clipped by 5 bases and J by 7 bases, with 18 bases between them. The CDR3 contains 14 residues. Per germline, CDR1 MDHEN and CDR2 SYDVKM. CDR3 residues: CASSRAGAWGEQYF. CDR3 nucleotides: TGTGCCAGCAGTCGGGCAGGCGCCTGGGGAGAGCAGTACTTC. The entire variable domain, with the rest obtained from reference TRBV28 and TRBJ2-7, is as follows: DVKVTQSSRYLVKRTGEKVFLECVQDMDHENMFWYRQDPGLGLRLIYFSYDVKMKEKGDIPEGYSVSREKKERFSLILESASTNQTSMYLCASSRAGAWGEQYFGPGTRLTVT.

The chain is built from TRBV5-1 and TRBJ2-7; no clear D gene. With 5 bases removed from V and 2 bases from J, the gap between germline ends came to 14 bases. CDR1 is SGHRS, CDR2 YFSETQ, per germline. The CDR3 totals 14 residues. DNA for the CDR3: TGCGCCAGCAGACTAACCGCGATTCCCTACGAGCAGTACTTC. It encodes CASRLTAIPYEQYF.

This clonotype was recorded at least ten times. The chain employs TRBV5-4 and TRBJ1-1, with D tentatively TRBD1 (5 bases). The germline V gene has CDR1 SGHNT and CDR2 YYREEE (reference sequence). Between the trimmed V and J ends, which lost 7 bases and 0 bases, there was a span of 13 bases. There are 14 residues in the CDR3. CDR3 region: CASGRTRMNTEAFF. The CDR3 DNA follows: TGTGCCAGCGGTCGGACACGCATGAACACTGAAGCTTTCTTT.

This clonotype came up a few times. The chain carries TRBV30 and TRBJ1-1; tentative D call: TRBD1 (6 bases). V lost 5 bases to trimming and J lost 6 bases, with 16 bases between them. The CDR3 loop spans 13 amino acids. Germline assignment: CDR1 GTSNPN and CDR2 SVGIG (reference sequence). The CDR3, as DNA: TGTGCCTGGTTGGGGCAGGGGATCGCTGAAGCTTTCTTT. Protein product: CAWLGQGIAEAFF.